This T cell receptor (beta chain) was identified in a study of T-cell reconstitution after alpha-beta-depleted transplantation in children. Study-wide findings and caveats: At day 60, the high TCRbeta diversity found in some patients originated from recipient T cells and thymic progenitors that had survived. It was newly produced T cells that mostly accounted for T-cell counts and diversity one year after transplant. Expanded graft clones numbering several hundred reportedly gave rise to alpha-beta T cells about two months after transplant.

Germline V CDR1 and CDR2: DFQATT, SNEGSKA (reference sequence). V lost 5 bases and J 5 bases, leaving 12 bases between the germline ends. The CDR3 consists of 12 residues. This sample's TCRbeta library carried unique molecular identifier barcodes. TCRdb processed the PCR reads anew with MiXCR; each CDR3 protein has one entry. The table shows about 300,000 distinct CDR3 sequences, with about 7.3% occurring only once. This clonotype was seen a handful of times. Its cognate antigen is unknown. This specimen was peripheral blood, taken 360 days after TCRalphabeta/CD19-depleted stem cell transplant. V and J are TRBV20-1 and TRBJ1-1; D ambiguous. The sequence was obtained from a female patient aged 2 to 10 who had a stem cell transplant for Fanconi anemia, so the T cells may come from the graft donor. CDR3 region: CSAAPPWTEAFF. The CDR3 nucleotides read TGCAGTGCTGCCCCACCCTGGACTGAAGCTTTCTTT.